This T cell receptor (beta chain) stems from a study of T cell responses to AZD1222 COVID-19 vaccine. Regarding the study as a whole: Repertoires were obtained solely post-peak T cell response.

TCRdb's copy holds only in-frame clones and misses some; the assay was immunoSEQ multiplex PCR. The table has some 92,000 clones, 70% to 90% seen once; the top ten hold roughly 2.7%. From germline, CDR1 is MRHNA and CDR2 SNTAGT. With 4 bases removed from V and 2 bases from J, the gap between germline ends came to 10 bases. CDR3 length: 14 residues. This clone was picked up a small number of times. The antigen remains undetermined. The clonotype originates from an adult in good health. The genes are TRBV6-4 and TRBJ2-3; TRBD2 might be the D (6 bases). This specimen consisted of peripheral blood, obtained on day 0 of AZD1222 vaccination. The CDR3 spells CASSAGEPTDTQYF. As DNA, the CDR3 is TGTGCCAGCAGTGCGGGAGAGCCCACAGATACGCAGTATTTT.